This T cell receptor (beta chain) is drawn from a study of cytomegalovirus exposure and HLA in healthy donors. Whole-study context: A subsequent analysis reported that the 95 to 150 validation repertoires were produced on the same platform that had also been used for the 550 to 750 first-cohort repertoires.

General study results and limits: Accounts indicate the classifier identified cytomegalovirus status with strong specificity and sensitivity. Cytomegalovirus-associated TCR beta chains were listed, numbering 150 to 200.

It was the roughly 130-subject validation cohort, separate from the approximately 700-subject first cohort, to which the donors belonged. This table comes from immunoSEQ multiplex PCR, and its TCRdb copy is limited to in-frame clones, with some not included. This table has over 120,000 clones, 90% appearing once. In the case of this clone: Its antigen is as yet unknown.

V was clipped by 10 bases and J by 6 bases; unmatched bases: 13. The CDR3 extends over 16 amino acids. The germline CDR1 and CDR2 sequences are MNHEY and SMNVEV (reference sequence). What was sequenced was PBMCs. The clonotype originates from a woman between 25 and 40 years old in good health and CMV-seropositive. The rearrangement links TRBV27 to TRBJ2-2, with 11 bases identical to TRBD1. The CDR3 nucleotides are TGTGCCACAGTTAGTTTAGGACAGGGGGCGGCCGGGGAGCTGTTTTTT. Translation: CATVSLGQGAAGELFF.